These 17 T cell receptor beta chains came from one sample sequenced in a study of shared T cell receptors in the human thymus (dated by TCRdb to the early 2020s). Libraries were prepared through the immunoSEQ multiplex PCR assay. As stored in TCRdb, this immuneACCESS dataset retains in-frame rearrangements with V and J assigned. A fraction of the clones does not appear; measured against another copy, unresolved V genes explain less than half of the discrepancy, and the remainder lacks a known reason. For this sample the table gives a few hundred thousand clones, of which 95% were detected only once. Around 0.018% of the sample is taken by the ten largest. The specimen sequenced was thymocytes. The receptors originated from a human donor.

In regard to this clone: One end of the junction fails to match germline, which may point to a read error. This CDR3 is CASSLRTSGRGIF. CDR3 DNA: TGCGCCAGCAGCCTAAGGACTAGCGGGAGGGGGATCTTC. The rearrangement links TRBV10-2 to TRBJ2-1; 15 nucleotides agree with TRBD2. The CDR3 covers 13 residues. CDR1 and CDR2 (germline): WSHSY, SAAADI.

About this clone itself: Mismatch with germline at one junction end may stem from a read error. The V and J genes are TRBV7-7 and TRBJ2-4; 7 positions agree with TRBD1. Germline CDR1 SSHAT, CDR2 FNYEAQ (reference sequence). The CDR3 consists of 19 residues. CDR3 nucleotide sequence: TGTGCTAGCAGCTTCGTCATCCCAGAGGGGGCTTTAGCCAAAAACATTCAGTACTTC. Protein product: CASSFVIPEGALAKNIQYF.

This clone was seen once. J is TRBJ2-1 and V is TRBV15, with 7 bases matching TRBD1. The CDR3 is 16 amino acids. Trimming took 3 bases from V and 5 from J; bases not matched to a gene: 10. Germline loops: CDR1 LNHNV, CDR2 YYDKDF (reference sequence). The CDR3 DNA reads TGTGCCACCAGCAGGTCCCCCGGGACAGAAAACAATGAGCAGTTCTTC. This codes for CATSRSPGTENNEQFF.

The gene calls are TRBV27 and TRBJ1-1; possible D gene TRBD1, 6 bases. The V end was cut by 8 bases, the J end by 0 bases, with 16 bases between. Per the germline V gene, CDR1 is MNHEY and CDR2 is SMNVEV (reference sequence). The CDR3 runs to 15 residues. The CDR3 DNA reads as TGTGCCAGCGGAACTAACAGGGTTATGAACACTGAAGCTTTCTTT. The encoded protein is CASGTNRVMNTEAFF.

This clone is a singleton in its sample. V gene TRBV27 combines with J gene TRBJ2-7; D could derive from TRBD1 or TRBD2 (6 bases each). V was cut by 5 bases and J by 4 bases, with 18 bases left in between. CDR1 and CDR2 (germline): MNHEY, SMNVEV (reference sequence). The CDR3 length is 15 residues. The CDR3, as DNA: TGTGCCAGCAGTCCTTCGCACGGGGGCTTTTACGAGCAGTACTTC. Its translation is CASSPSHGGFYEQYF.

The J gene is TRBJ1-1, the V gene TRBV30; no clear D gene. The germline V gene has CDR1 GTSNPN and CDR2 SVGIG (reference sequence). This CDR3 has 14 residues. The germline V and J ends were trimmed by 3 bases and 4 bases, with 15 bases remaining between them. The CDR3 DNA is TGTGCCTGGAGACCCGGGCACCTGAGCACTGAAGCTTTCTTT. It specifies CAWRPGHLSTEAFF.

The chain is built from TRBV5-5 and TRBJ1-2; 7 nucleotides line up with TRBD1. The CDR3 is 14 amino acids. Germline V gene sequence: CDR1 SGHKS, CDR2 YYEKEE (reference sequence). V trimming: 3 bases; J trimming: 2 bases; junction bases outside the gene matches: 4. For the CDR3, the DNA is TGTGCCAGCAGCTATCCGGGACAGAACTATGGCTACACCTTC. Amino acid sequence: CASSYPGQNYGYTF.

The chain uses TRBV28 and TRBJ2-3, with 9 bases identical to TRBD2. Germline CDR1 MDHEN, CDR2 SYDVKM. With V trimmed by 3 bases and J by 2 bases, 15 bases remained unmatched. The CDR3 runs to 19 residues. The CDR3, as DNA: TGTGCCAGCAGTTTGTTCCAGCGGGAGGTCAGAAGCTTCACAGATACGCAGTATTTT. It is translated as CASSLFQREVRSFTDTQYF.

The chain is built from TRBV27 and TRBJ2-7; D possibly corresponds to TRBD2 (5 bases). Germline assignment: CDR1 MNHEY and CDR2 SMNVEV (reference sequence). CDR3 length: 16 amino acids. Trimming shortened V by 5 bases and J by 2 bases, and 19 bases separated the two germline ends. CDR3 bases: TGTGCCAGCAGTAAGCTAGCCGCAACTATAACCTACGAGCAGTACTTC. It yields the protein CASSKLAATITYEQYF.

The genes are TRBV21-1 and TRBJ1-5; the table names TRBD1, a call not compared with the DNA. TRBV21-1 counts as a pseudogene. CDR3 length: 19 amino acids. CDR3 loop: CASSKVRRPGQGNNQPQHF. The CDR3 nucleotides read TGTGCCAGCAGCAAAGTGCGTCGCCCCGGACAGGGTAACAATCAGCCCCAGCATTTT.

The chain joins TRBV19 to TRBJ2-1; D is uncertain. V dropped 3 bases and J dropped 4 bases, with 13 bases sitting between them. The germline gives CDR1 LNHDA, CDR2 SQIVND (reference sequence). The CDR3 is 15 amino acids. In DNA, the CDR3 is TGTGCCAGTAGTATCAACACCCCGGAGTACAATGAGCAGTTCTTC. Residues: CASSINTPEYNEQFF.

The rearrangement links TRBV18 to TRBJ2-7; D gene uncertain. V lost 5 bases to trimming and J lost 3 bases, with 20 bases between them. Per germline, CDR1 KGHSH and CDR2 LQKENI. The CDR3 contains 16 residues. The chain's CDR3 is CASSDHVPKLLYEQYF. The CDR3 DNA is TGTGCCAGCTCAGACCACGTGCCCAAGCTCCTCTACGAGCAGTACTTC.

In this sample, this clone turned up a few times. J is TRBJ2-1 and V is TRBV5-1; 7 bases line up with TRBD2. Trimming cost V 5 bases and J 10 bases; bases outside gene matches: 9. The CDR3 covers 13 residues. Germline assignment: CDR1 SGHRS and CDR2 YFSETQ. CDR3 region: CASRPDHGGEQFF. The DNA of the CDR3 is TGCGCCAGCAGACCGGACCACGGGGGGGAGCAGTTCTTC.

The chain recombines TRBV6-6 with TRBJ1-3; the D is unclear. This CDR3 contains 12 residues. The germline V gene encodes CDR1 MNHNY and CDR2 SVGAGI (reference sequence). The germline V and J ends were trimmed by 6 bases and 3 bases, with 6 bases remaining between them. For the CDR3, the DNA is TGTGCCAGCAGCTTAATTGGAAACACCATATATTTT. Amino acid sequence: CASSLIGNTIYF.

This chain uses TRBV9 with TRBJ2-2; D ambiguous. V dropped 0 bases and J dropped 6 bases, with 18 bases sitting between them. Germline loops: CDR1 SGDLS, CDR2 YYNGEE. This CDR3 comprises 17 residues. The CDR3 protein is CASSVVPRSTVPGELFF. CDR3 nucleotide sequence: TGTGCCAGCAGCGTAGTCCCCCGGAGTACGGTCCCCGGGGAGCTGTTTTTT.

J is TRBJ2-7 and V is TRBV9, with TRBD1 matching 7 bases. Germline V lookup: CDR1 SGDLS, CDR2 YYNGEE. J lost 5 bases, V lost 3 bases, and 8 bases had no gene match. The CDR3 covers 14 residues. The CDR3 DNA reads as TGTGCCAGCAGCGCTCGACAGGGACCACACGAGCAGTACTTC. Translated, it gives CASSARQGPHEQYF.

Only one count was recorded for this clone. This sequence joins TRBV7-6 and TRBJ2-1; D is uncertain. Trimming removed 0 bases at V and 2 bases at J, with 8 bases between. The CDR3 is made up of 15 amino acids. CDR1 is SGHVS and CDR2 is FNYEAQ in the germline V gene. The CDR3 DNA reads TGTGCCAGCAGCTTAGCGATGAAGACCTACAATGAGCAGTTCTTC. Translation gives CASSLAMKTYNEQFF.